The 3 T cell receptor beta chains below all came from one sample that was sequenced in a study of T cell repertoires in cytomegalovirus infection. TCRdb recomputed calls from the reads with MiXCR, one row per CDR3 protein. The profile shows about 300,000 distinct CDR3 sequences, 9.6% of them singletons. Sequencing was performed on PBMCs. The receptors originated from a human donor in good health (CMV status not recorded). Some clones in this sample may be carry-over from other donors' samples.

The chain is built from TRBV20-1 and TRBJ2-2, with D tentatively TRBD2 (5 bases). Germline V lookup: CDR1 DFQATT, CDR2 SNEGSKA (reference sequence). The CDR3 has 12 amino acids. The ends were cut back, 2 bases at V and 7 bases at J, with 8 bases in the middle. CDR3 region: CSARSSHGELFF. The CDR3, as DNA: TGCAGTGCTAGATCTAGCCACGGGGAGCTGTTTTTT.

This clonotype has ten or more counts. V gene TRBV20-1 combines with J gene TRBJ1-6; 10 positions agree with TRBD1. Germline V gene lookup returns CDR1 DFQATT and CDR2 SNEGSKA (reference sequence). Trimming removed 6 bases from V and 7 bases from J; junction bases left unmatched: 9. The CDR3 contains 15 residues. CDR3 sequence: CSAPTGGNWNSPLHF. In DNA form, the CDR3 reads TGCAGTGCGCCGACAGGGGGCAATTGGAATTCACCCCTCCACTTT.

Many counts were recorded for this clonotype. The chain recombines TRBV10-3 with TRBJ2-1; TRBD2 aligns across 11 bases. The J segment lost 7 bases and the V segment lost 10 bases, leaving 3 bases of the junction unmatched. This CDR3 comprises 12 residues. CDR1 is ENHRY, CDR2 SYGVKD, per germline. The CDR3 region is CATRLAGNEQFF. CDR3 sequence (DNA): TGTGCCACCAGACTAGCGGGGAATGAGCAGTTCTTC.